The 14 T cell receptor beta chains reported below all come from one sample, sequenced in a study of shared clonotypes between healthy human individuals. Measured with immunoSEQ multiplex PCR; TCRdb has only the in-frame clones, and not every one. The sample lists about 2.1 million clones; roughly 93% were seen once. Naive CD8 cells were CD45RO-negative, positively selected for CCR7, excluding terminally differentiated effector memory CD45RA+ cells. Source material: naive CD8+ T cells from PBMCs. Source of these receptors: a man aged 18 to 30 in good health. Some clones in this sample may be carry-over from other donors' samples.

Concerning this clone: The identical CDR3 is also encoded by other nucleotide sequences in the sample. J is TRBJ2-7 and V is TRBV28; D gene unclear. CDR1 and CDR2 from the germline V gene are MDHEN and SYDVKM. V lost 2 bases, J lost 0 bases, and 8 bases lay in between. CDR3 length: 14 amino acids. This CDR3 reads CASSLSGGSYEQYF. For the CDR3, the DNA is TGTGCCAGCAGTTTAAGTGGCGGCTCCTACGAGCAGTACTTC. The variable domain in full, completed from reference TRBV28 and TRBJ2-7, reads DVKVTQSSRYLVKRTGEKVFLECVQDMDHENMFWYRQDPGLGLRLIYFSYDVKMKEKGDIPEGYSVSREKKERFSLILESASTNQTSMYLCASSLSGGSYEQYFGPGTRLTVT.

This chain connects TRBV11-2 to TRBJ2-3; D gene uncertain. Trimming removed 1 base from V and 0 bases from J, with 5 bases in between. CDR3 length equals 14 residues. In germline, CDR1 is SGHAT, CDR2 FQNNGV. The CDR3 reads CASSLVPSTDTQYF. CDR3 sequence (DNA): TGTGCCAGCAGCTTAGTCCCTAGCACAGATACGCAGTATTTT.

The V and J genes are TRBV2 and TRBJ2-1; D uncertain. The CDR3 has 14 residues. CDR1 is SNHLY and CDR2 is FYNNEI in the germline V gene. Trimming stripped 6 bases from V and 0 bases from J, with 9 bases between. The CDR3 here is CASSALNSYNEQFF. In DNA form, the CDR3 reads TGTGCCAGCAGCGCACTCAACTCCTACAATGAGCAGTTCTTC.

The chain uses TRBV7-9 and TRBJ2-7; TRBD2 matches at 10 bases. The CDR3 spans 15 residues. Trimming cost V 5 bases and J 3 bases; bases outside gene matches: 7. Germline-derived CDR1 and CDR2 are SEHNR and FQNEAQ (reference sequence). The CDR3 bases are TGTGCCAGCAGCAGTAGCGGGAGGCTCCACTACGAGCAGTACTTC. This sequence encodes CASSSSGRLHYEQYF.

The chain carries TRBV27 and TRBJ2-7; 7 nucleotides agree with TRBD2. From germline, CDR1 is MNHEY and CDR2 SMNVEV (reference sequence). J gave up 2 bases and V 5 bases, and 12 bases lay outside the gene matches. This CDR3 is 16 amino acids long. CDR3 sequence: CASSSGTQVGPYEQYF. CDR3 in DNA: TGTGCCAGCAGTAGCGGGACCCAGGTAGGGCCCTACGAGCAGTACTTC.

The chain employs TRBV28 and TRBJ2-5; D unclear. CDR1 and CDR2 from the germline V gene are MDHEN and SYDVKM. This CDR3 is built from 13 residues. V lost 5 bases, J lost 2 bases, and 9 bases lay in between. The CDR3 spells CASSVVPQETQYF. DNA for the CDR3: TGTGCCAGCAGTGTCGTACCGCAAGAGACCCAGTACTTC.

This clone came up a few times. This CDR3 is also generated by other DNA sequences in the sample. The chain recombines TRBV5-6 with TRBJ2-7; 10 nucleotides agree with TRBD1. CDR1 SGHDT and CDR2 YYEEEE come from the germline V gene. V lost 2 bases, J lost 2 bases, and 1 base stayed unmatched. This CDR3 region has 14 residues. CDR3 in DNA: TGTGCCAGCAGCTTCGGGACAGGGGCCTACGAGCAGTACTTC. Translated: CASSFGTGAYEQYF.

This chain links TRBV2 with TRBJ2-7, with D maybe TRBD2 (5 bases). Germline CDR1 SNHLY, CDR2 FYNNEI. The CDR3 is 15 amino acids. The V and J ends lost 4 bases and 2 bases respectively, with 15 bases between them. The CDR3 here is CASSGASSVPYEQYF. In DNA, the CDR3 is TGTGCCAGCAGTGGGGCTAGCTCGGTCCCCTACGAGCAGTACTTC. Looking up the rest from reference TRBV2 and TRBJ2-7 gives the full variable domain: EPEVTQTPSHQVTQMGQEVILRCVPISNHLYFYWYRQILGQKVEFLVSFYNNEISEKSEIFDDQFSVERPDGSNFTLKIRSTKLEDSAMYFCASSGASSVPYEQYFGPGTRLTVT.

The gene calls are TRBV27 and TRBJ1-1; 8 bases are shared with TRBD1. V trimming: 5 bases; J trimming: 11 bases; junction bases outside the gene matches: 13. The CDR3 covers 14 residues. From germline, CDR1 is MNHEY and CDR2 SMNVEV (reference sequence). The CDR3: CASSPRTGWVDAFF. In nucleotides, the CDR3 is TGTGCCAGCAGTCCCCGGACAGGGTGGGTTGATGCTTTCTTT.

This chain links TRBV11-2 with TRBJ1-1, with 8 bases lining up with TRBD1. With V trimmed by 1 base and J by 4 bases, 8 bases remained unmatched. CDR3 length equals 16 residues. Germline V CDR1 and CDR2: SGHAT, FQNNGV. Written as DNA, the CDR3 is TGTGCCAGCAGCTTAGGAATCAGGGGGCGATTCACTGAAGCTTTCTTT. This translates into CASSLGIRGRFTEAFF.

The V and J genes are TRBV7-8 and TRBJ2-7; no clear D gene. This CDR3 is 16 amino acids long. The V gene's germline CDR1 is SGHVS and CDR2 FQNEAQ. The V and J ends lost 5 bases and 3 bases respectively, with 20 bases between them. The CDR3 sequence: CASSPPNAVVFYEQYF. The CDR3, as DNA: TGTGCCAGCAGCCCCCCTAATGCCGTCGTCTTCTACGAGCAGTACTTC. The whole variable domain, remainder taken from reference TRBV7-8 and TRBJ2-7, is GAGVSQSPRYKVAKRGQDVALRCDPISGHVSLFWYQQALGQGPEFLTYFQNEAQLDKSGLPSDRFFAERPEGSVSTLKIQRTQQEDSAVYLCASSPPNAVVFYEQYFGPGTRLTVT.

This chain connects TRBV4-3 to TRBJ2-1; D gene uncertain. The V gene lost 0 bases and the J gene lost 7 bases, with 13 bases spanning the gap. CDR1 and CDR2 from the germline V gene are LGHNA and YSLEER. This CDR3 spans 15 amino acids. CDR3: CASSQDGATQNEQFF. The CDR3 DNA follows: TGCGCCAGCAGCCAAGATGGAGCCACGCAGAATGAGCAGTTCTTC.

CDR3: CASSQLSGPLNTEAFF. For the CDR3, the DNA is TGCGCCAGCAGCCAATTATCGGGACCCTTGAACACTGAAGCTTTCTTT. V gene TRBV4-3 combines with J gene TRBJ1-1, with D maybe TRBD1 (5 bases). CDR1 and CDR2 from the germline V gene are LGHNA and YSLEER. The germline V and J ends were trimmed by 2 bases and 0 bases, with 13 bases remaining between them. The CDR3 spans 16 residues.

The V call is TRBV5-1, the J call TRBJ1-1, with D hard to call. The CDR3 consists of 18 residues. Trimming took 4 bases from V and 1 from J, leaving 23 bases between them. Per the germline V gene, CDR1 is SGHRS and CDR2 is YFSETQ. CDR3 nucleotides: TGCGCCAGCAGCCCGGACCGTGGCGTTCGAGTAGCGAACACTGAAGCTTTCTTT. Its protein product is CASSPDRGVRVANTEAFF.